This TCR beta chain appears in the sequencing data of a study of shared clonotypes between healthy human individuals. About the study: Used for every donor were three CD4 naive, three CD4 memory, two CD8 naive and one CD8 memory plate.

Source study methods: ImmunoSEQ output held junction-only sequences without quality scores, so filtering differed. Sequencing used immunoSEQ multiplex PCR; TCRdb keeps in-frame clones, though not all of them. Clone size and V and J calls were adopted from that table, with D and trimming inferred from the DNA. The repertoire has over a million clones, around 97% of them found once; the top ten carry about 1.2%. Germline CDR1 is MDHEN and CDR2 is SYDVKM. The CDR3 runs to 16 residues. V was shortened by 4 bases and J by 0 bases, with 13 bases between the two germline ends. Sequencing was done on a sample of naive CD4+ T cells sorted from blood. Subset denoted: CD45RA+ positively selected. This receptor was obtained from a man aged 25-45 years in good health. The chain employs TRBV28 and TRBJ1-3, with D perhaps matching TRBD1 (6 bases). The CDR3 DNA follows: TGTGCCAGCAGTTCTCAACAGGGAAGCTCTGGAAACACCATATATTTT. Protein: CASSSQQGSSGNTIYF.